The 14 T cell receptor beta chains given below trace back to one sample, sequenced in a study of cytomegalovirus exposure and HLA in healthy donors. Researchers ran the PCR with 60 Vbeta and 13 Jbeta primers. TCRdb keeps only in-frame clones here, not all; method: immunoSEQ multiplex PCR. The sample consists of roughly 95,000 clones, over 60% of them appearing once. Sequences were obtained from PBMCs. All receptors derive from a man under 40 in good health and CMV-seropositive.

The chain carries TRBV5-1 and TRBJ1-4; 8 nucleotides align to TRBD1. The V gene end was trimmed by 0 bases and the J gene end by 7 bases; junction bases not matched to a gene: 2. The germline V gene has CDR1 SGHRS and CDR2 YFSETQ. The CDR3 spans 14 residues. In DNA form, the CDR3 reads TGCGCCAGCAGCTTGGGGGGACAGGCTGAAAAACTGTTTTTT. Translated, it gives CASSLGGQAEKLFF.

This rearrangement joins TRBV6-5 to TRBJ1-1; TRBD1 is a possible D gene (5 bases). The V and J ends lost 6 bases and 3 bases respectively, with 17 bases between them. The CDR3 is made up of 15 amino acids. Germline V CDR1 and CDR2: MNHEY, SVGAGI. CDR3 amino acids: CASSLGPAGHTEAFF. The CDR3 bases are TGTGCCAGCAGCCTGGGCCCCGCAGGGCACACTGAAGCTTTCTTT.

This chain connects TRBV6-5 to TRBJ1-1, with D maybe TRBD1 (5 bases). The CDR3 loop spans 15 amino acids. Germline CDR1 reads MNHEY; CDR2 reads SVGAGI. Trimming removed 1 base from V and 7 bases from J, with 16 bases in between. The CDR3 nucleotides are TGTGCCAGCAGTTACTTGGGACGAGCGGAGGGTGAAGCTTTCTTT. This sequence encodes CASSYLGRAEGEAFF.

V usage is TRBV4-1 and J usage is TRBJ1-5; no firm D call. CDR1 and CDR2 (germline): MGHRA, YSYEKL. Trimming pared 4 bases from V and 5 bases from J, leaving 18 bases between. The CDR3 has 16 amino acids. CDR3 sequence (DNA): TGCGCCAGCAGCCCCCAGGCGGGTTGGACCTATCAGCCCCAGCATTTT. Its translation: CASSPQAGWTYQPQHF.

The J gene is TRBJ2-1, the V gene TRBV9, with TRBD1 identical over 8 bases. After removal of 0 bases from V and 9 bases from J, the junction contained 8 bases not matched to a gene. The germline CDR1 and CDR2 sequences are SGDLS and YYNGEE. This CDR3 is 15 amino acids long. For the CDR3, the DNA is TGTGCCAGCAGCGTAGATCCAGGGGGCTTCAGTGAGCAGTTCTTC. Translation gives CASSVDPGGFSEQFF. The complete variable domain, with remaining parts taken from reference TRBV9 and TRBJ2-1, reads DSGVTQTPKHLITATGQRVTLRCSPRSGDLSVYWYQQSLDQGLQFLIQYYNGEERAKGNILERFSAQQFPDLHSELNLSSLELGDSALYFCASSVDPGGFSEQFFGPGTRLTVL.

V and J are TRBV5-5 and TRBJ2-7, with D uncertain. V was trimmed by 0 bases and J by 4 bases, leaving 5 bases between them. In germline, CDR1 is SGHKS, CDR2 YYEKEE (reference sequence). The CDR3 spans 12 residues. CDR3 DNA: TGTGCCAGCAGCTTGGTACGGTACGAGCAGTACTTC. Translating gives CASSLVRYEQYF.

This chain joins TRBV28 and TRBJ2-7, with 7 nucleotides matching TRBD1. With V trimmed by 6 bases and J by 3 bases, 20 bases remained unmatched. CDR1 and CDR2 (germline): MDHEN, SYDVKM. The CDR3 contains 18 residues. CDR3 residues: CASRPGTVLIRSNYEQYF. The DNA of the CDR3 is TGTGCCAGCAGGCCCGGGACAGTCCTGATCCGATCGAACTACGAGCAGTACTTC.

The V gene is TRBV30, the J gene TRBJ1-2; the match to TRBD1 covers 7 bases. Losses at the gene ends were 0 bases for V and 2 bases for J; bases not matched to a gene: 6. Germline V gives CDR1 GTSNPN, CDR2 SVGIG (reference sequence). The CDR3 is made up of 15 amino acids. DNA for the CDR3: TGTGCCTGGAGTGTTGAAAAGGGACAGAACTATGGCTACACCTTC. This sequence encodes CAWSVEKGQNYGYTF. The full variable domain, rest sourced from reference TRBV30 and TRBJ1-2, is SQTIHQWPATLVQPVGSPLSLECTVEGTSNPNLYWYRQAAGRGLQLLFYSVGIGQISSEVPQNLSASRPQDRQFILSSKKLLLSDSGFYLCAWSVEKGQNYGYTFGSGTRLTVV.

CDR3 DNA sequence: TGTGCCAGCCTCGGACAAGTGAACACTGAAGCTTTCTTT. The encoded protein is CASLGQVNTEAFF. The chain is built from TRBV2 and TRBJ1-1; maybe TRBD1 (5 bases). The CDR3 consists of 13 residues. V lost 8 bases, J lost 0 bases, and 10 bases lay in between. The germline V gene has CDR1 SNHLY and CDR2 FYNNEI.

The chain employs TRBV20-1 and TRBJ1-1; D gene unclear. V dropped 2 bases and J dropped 3 bases, with 4 bases sitting between them. The CDR3 extends over 11 amino acids. Germline assignment: CDR1 DFQATT and CDR2 SNEGSKA (reference sequence). DNA for the CDR3: TGCAGTGCTAGACGTCACACTGAAGCTTTCTTT. This encodes CSARRHTEAFF.

This clone was seen only a few times. V is TRBV9 and J is TRBJ2-5; D unresolved. CDR3 length equals 16 residues. CDR1 and CDR2 from the germline V gene are SGDLS and YYNGEE. V lost 1 base, J lost 1 base, and 14 bases lay in between. CDR3 bases: TGTGCCAGCAGCGTAAGCCCAACCCGAAGCCAAGAGACCCAGTACTTC. Translated, it gives CASSVSPTRSQETQYF.

V usage is TRBV6-5 and J usage is TRBJ2-3, with 9 bases that match TRBD2. Germline assignment: CDR1 MNHEY and CDR2 SVGAGI. Unmatched junction bases numbered 4, after V lost 4 bases and J lost 2 bases. The CDR3 consists of 15 residues. The CDR3 sequence is CASSFSGRYTDTQYF. For the CDR3, the DNA is TGTGCCAGCAGTTTTAGCGGGAGATACACAGATACGCAGTATTTT.

Only one count was recorded for this clone. The chain employs TRBV6-1 and TRBJ1-5; D call uncertain. The germline CDR1 and CDR2 sequences are MNHNS and SASEGT. V was pared by 7 bases and J by 6 bases, with 10 bases between. The CDR3 is made up of 12 amino acids. The CDR3 reads CASTDEGQPQHF. CDR3 DNA sequence: TGTGCCAGCACTGATGAGGGTCAGCCCCAGCATTTT.

J is TRBJ1-1 and V is TRBV5-1; D perhaps matches TRBD1 (6 bases). Germline lookup yields CDR1 SGHRS and CDR2 YFSETQ. The CDR3 extends over 15 amino acids. V lost 1 base, J lost 1 base, and 11 bases lay in between. The CDR3 sequence is CASSLWGQENTEAFF. The CDR3 DNA is TGCGCCAGCAGCTTGTGGGGGCAGGAGAACACTGAAGCTTTCTTT.